This T cell receptor beta chain was recovered during a study of CD8+ T cells in alopecia areata. Overall study: Oral tofacitinib (5 to 10 mg twice daily) was administered to treated patients. Patients in the study were on tofacitinib for 6 to 18 months, then off it for 6 months. Study-wide findings and caveats: Lesional scalp, especially alopecia totalis/universalis, showed higher clonality than normal scalp. TCR sharing across patients was less clear than in mice, possibly HLA-related.

Extracted RNA was reverse transcribed into cDNA, the sequencing template. Profiled with immunoSEQ multiplex PCR; TCRdb holds only in-frame clones, not every one. The sample records 100,000 to 150,000 clones, approximately 53% being singletons. The CDR3 runs to 15 residues. Per the germline V gene, CDR1 is SGHRS and CDR2 is YFSETQ. Trimming took 2 bases from V and 4 from J, leaving 15 bases between them. About this clone: Its target is not known.

This chain links TRBV5-1 with TRBJ1-2; no definite D call. The TCR was taken from a human donor with alopecia areata. The sample in question was CD4+ T cells sorted from blood, obtained at week 0. CDR3 protein: CASSLAPRGFYGYTF. In nucleotides, the CDR3 is TGCGCCAGCAGCTTAGCCCCGAGAGGCTTCTATGGCTACACCTTC.